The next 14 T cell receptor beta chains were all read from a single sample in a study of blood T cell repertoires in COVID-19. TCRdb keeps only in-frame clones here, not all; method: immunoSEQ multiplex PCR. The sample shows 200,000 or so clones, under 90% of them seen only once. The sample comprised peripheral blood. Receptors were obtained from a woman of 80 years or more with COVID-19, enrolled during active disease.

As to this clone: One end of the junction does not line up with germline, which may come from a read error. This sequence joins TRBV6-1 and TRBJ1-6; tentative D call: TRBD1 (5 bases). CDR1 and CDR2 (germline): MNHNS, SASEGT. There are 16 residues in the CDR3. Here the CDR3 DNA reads TGTGCCAGCAGTGGAGGGGCGGGGGGGTATAGTTCACCCCTCCACTTT. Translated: CASSGGAGGYSSPLHF.

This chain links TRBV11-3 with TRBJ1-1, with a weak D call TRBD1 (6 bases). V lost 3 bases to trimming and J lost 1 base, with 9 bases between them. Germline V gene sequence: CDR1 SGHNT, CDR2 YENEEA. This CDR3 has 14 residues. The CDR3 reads CASSLTGTNTEAFF. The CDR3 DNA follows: TGTGCCAGCAGCTTGACAGGAACGAACACTGAAGCTTTCTTT.

CDR3 in DNA: TGTGCCAGCAGCCAAGGGGGACGAGATAATTCACCCCTCCACTTT. Protein: CASSQGGRDNSPLHF. This chain joins TRBV7-9 and TRBJ1-6; TRBD1 might be the D (6 bases). Trimming took 5 bases from V and 5 from J, leaving 13 bases between them. CDR1 SEHNR and CDR2 FQNEAQ come from the germline V gene (reference sequence). This CDR3 contains 15 residues.

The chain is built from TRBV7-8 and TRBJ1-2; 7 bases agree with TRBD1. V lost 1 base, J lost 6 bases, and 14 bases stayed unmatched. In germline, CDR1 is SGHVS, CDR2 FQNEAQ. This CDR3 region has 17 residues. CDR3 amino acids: CASSLVGGKEGAHGYTF. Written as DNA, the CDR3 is TGTGCCAGCAGCTTAGTGGGTGGGAAGGAGGGGGCACATGGCTACACCTTC.

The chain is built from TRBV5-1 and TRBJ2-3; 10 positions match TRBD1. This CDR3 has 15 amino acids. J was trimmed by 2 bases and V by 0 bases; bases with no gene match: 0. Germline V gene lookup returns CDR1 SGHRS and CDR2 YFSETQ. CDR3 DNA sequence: TGCGCCAGCAGCTTGGGACAGGGGGCCACAGATACGCAGTATTTT. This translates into CASSLGQGATDTQYF.

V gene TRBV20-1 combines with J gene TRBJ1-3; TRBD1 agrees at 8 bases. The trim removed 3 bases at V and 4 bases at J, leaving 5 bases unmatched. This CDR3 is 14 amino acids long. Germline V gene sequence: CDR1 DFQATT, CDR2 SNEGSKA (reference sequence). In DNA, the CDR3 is TGCAGTGCTAGTTCAGGGGGCACGGGAAACACCATATATTTT. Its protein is CSASSGGTGNTIYF.

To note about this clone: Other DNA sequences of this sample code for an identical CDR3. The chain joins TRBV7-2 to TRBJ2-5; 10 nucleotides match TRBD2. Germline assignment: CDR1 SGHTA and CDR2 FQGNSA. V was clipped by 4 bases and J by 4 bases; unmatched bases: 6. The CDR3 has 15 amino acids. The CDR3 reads CASSSQRGGVETQYF. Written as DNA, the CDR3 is TGTGCCAGCAGCTCACAGCGGGGGGGCGTAGAGACCCAGTACTTC.

In nucleotides, the CDR3 is TGTGCCTGGATTGAGAGTAGCGGAGTCTACGAGCAGTACTTC. Amino acid sequence: CAWIESSGVYEQYF. This sequence joins TRBV30 and TRBJ2-7; possibly TRBD2 for D (6 bases). Per germline, CDR1 GTSNPN and CDR2 SVGIG (reference sequence). The V end was cut by 4 bases, the J end by 3 bases, with 16 bases between. The CDR3 is 14 amino acids.

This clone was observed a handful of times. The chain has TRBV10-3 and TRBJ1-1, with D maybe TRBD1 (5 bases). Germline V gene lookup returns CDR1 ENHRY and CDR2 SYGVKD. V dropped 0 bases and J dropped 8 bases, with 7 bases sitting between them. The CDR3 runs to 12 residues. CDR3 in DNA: TGTGCCATCAGTGAGTCGGGGGGAGAAGCTTTCTTT. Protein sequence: CAISESGGEAFF.

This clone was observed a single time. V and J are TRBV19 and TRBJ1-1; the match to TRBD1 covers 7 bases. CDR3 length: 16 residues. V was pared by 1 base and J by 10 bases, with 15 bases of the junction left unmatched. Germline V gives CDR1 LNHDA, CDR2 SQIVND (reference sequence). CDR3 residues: CASSIGGTRQGSGAFF. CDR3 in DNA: TGTGCCAGTAGTATAGGGGGGACGAGACAGGGCTCGGGAGCTTTCTTT.

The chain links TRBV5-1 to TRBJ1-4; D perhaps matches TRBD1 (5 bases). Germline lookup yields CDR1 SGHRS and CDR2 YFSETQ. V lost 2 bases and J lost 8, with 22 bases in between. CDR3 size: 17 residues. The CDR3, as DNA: TGCGCCAGCAGCTTTAGGGATAACCCAGGGCTTGGGGAAAAACTGTTTTTT. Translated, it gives CASSFRDNPGLGEKLFF.

The CDR3 DNA sequence: TGTGCCATTGAGGGGGGACTAGGTAACAATGAGCAGTTCTTC. Amino acid sequence: CAIEGGLGNNEQFF. The genes are TRBV10-3 and TRBJ2-1, with TRBD2 matching over 8 bases. With 9 bases clipped from V and 5 bases from J, the junction kept 9 bases outside the gene matches. The CDR3 runs to 14 residues. From germline, CDR1 is ENHRY and CDR2 SYGVKD.

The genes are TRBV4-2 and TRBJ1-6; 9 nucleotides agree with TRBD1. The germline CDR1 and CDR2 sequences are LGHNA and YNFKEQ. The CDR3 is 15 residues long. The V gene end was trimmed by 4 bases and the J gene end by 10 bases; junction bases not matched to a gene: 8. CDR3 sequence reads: CASSPSGQGNSPLHF. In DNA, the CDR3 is TGTGCCAGCAGCCCCTCTGGACAGGGGAACTCACCCCTCCACTTT.

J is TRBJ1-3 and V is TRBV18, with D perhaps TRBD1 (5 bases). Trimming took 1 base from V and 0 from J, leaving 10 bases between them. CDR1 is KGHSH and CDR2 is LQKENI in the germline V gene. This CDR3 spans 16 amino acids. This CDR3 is CASSPLPGGSGNTIYF. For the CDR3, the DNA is TGTGCCAGCTCACCACTACCGGGGGGCTCTGGAAACACCATATATTTT. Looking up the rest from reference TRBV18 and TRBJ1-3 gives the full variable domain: NAGVMQNPRHLVRRRGQEARLRCSPMKGHSHVYWYRQLPEEGLKFMVYLQKENIIDESGMPKERFSAEFPKEGPSILRIQQVVRGDSAAYFCASSPLPGGSGNTIYFGEGSWLTVV.